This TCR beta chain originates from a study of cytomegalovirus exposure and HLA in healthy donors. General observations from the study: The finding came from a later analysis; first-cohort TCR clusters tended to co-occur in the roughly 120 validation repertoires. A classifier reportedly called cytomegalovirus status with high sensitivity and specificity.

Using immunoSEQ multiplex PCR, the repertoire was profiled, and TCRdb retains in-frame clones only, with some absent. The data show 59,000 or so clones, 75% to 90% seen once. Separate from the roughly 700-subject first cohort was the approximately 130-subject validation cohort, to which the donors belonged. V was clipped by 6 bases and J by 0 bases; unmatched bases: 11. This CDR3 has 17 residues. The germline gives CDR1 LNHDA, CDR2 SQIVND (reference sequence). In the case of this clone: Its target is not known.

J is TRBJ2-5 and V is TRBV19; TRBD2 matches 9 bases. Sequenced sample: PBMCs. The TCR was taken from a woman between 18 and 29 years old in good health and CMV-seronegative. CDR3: CASSPLPTSGYQETQYF. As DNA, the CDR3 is TGTGCCAGTAGCCCTCTTCCGACTAGCGGATACCAAGAGACCCAGTACTTC.